Listed here are 27 T cell receptor beta chains from one sample, sequenced in a study of glioma-infiltrating T cells after dendritic cell vaccination. Using immunoSEQ multiplex PCR, the repertoire was profiled, and TCRdb retains in-frame clones only, with some absent. The sample contains roughly 100,000 clones, approximately 80% of which appear only once. The source was blood, collected before dendritic cell vaccination. The receptors were sampled from a human donor with glioblastoma.

V is TRBV7-9 and J is TRBJ2-2, with D perhaps TRBD2 (6 bases). Germline CDR1 is SEHNR and CDR2 is FQNEAQ (reference sequence). The CDR3 extends over 14 amino acids. Deletions cut 7 bases from V and 7 bases from J, with 16 bases between. For the CDR3, the DNA is TGTGCCAGCACCCCCGAGCGGGTGGGCGGGGAGCTGTTTTTT. Protein sequence: CASTPERVGGELFF.

CDR3 amino acids: CASSAGDRGYEQYF. Here the CDR3 DNA reads TGTGCCAGTAGTGCCGGGGACAGGGGGTACGAGCAGTACTTC. V gene TRBV19 combines with J gene TRBJ2-7, with TRBD1 matching 11 bases. The germline gives CDR1 LNHDA, CDR2 SQIVND (reference sequence). With V trimmed by 5 bases and J by 4 bases, 4 bases remained unmatched. The CDR3 loop spans 14 amino acids.

This chain uses TRBV4-3 with TRBJ2-3; TRBD2 matches at 11 bases. Germline-derived CDR1 and CDR2 are LGHNA and YSLEER. This CDR3 spans 16 amino acids. J lost 6 bases, V lost 2 bases, and 7 bases had no gene match. CDR3 DNA: TGCGCCAGCAGCCAATATAGCGGGGGGGCAAGCGATACGCAGTATTTT. As protein: CASSQYSGGASDTQYF.

This clone was observed a handful of times. The chain employs TRBV7-2 and TRBJ2-7; D uncertain. Trimming cost V 5 bases and J 1 base, with 18 bases left between them. This CDR3 has 16 amino acids. Germline CDR1 reads SGHTA; CDR2 reads FQGNSA. CDR3 DNA sequence: TGTGCCAGCAGCCGCGGTAGCAATTCCGATTCCTACGAGCAGTACTTC. Translation: CASSRGSNSDSYEQYF.

The chain joins TRBV11-3 to TRBJ2-5; D is unresolved. The CDR3 consists of 13 residues. Trimming removed 2 bases from V and 5 bases from J, with 9 bases in between. In germline, CDR1 is SGHNT, CDR2 YENEEA. DNA for the CDR3: TGTGCCAGCAGCTTAACGGGTTTGGAGACCCAGTACTTC. Its protein is CASSLTGLETQYF.

This chain connects TRBV2 to TRBJ2-3; D is possibly TRBD2 (5 bases). Trimming stripped 3 bases from V and 0 bases from J, with 34 bases between. The CDR3 is 23 amino acids. The V gene's germline CDR1 is SNHLY and CDR2 FYNNEI. DNA for the CDR3: TGTGCCAGCAGTGATGGGTTACCACAACTTGTACTCGAACGGACGGGAAGCACAGATACGCAGTATTTT. Protein sequence: CASSDGLPQLVLERTGSTDTQYF.

The genes are TRBV2 and TRBJ1-5, with D hard to call. Germline CDR1 reads SNHLY; CDR2 reads FYNNEI. The V end lost 0 bases, the J end lost 0 bases, and 12 bases lay between the germline ends. The CDR3 extends over 17 amino acids. The CDR3 protein is CASSEALLLYSNQPQHF. The DNA of the CDR3 is TGTGCCAGCAGTGAAGCGCTTCTGCTCTATAGCAATCAGCCCCAGCATTTT.

This chain links TRBV4-2 with TRBJ2-3, with 8 bases lining up with TRBD2. The CDR3 extends over 15 amino acids. CDR1 is LGHNA and CDR2 is YNFKEQ in the germline V gene. V was clipped by 2 bases and J by 3 bases; unmatched bases: 4. DNA for the CDR3: TGTGCCAGCAGCCAATTTCCGGGGGGGACAGATACGCAGTATTTT. Encoded protein: CASSQFPGGTDTQYF.

This chain uses TRBV4-2 with TRBJ2-3; D is uncertain. CDR3 length: 14 amino acids. Germline assignment: CDR1 LGHNA and CDR2 YNFKEQ. V lost 0 bases and J lost 2, with 6 bases in between. CDR3 bases: TGTGCCAGCAGCCAAGATGTCATCACAGATACGCAGTATTTT. Translating gives CASSQDVITDTQYF.

The chain uses TRBV7-2 and TRBJ2-1; D is perhaps TRBD2 (5 bases). V was cut by 1 base and J by 8 bases, with 12 bases left in between. The V gene's germline CDR1 is SGHTA and CDR2 FQGNSA. CDR3 size: 14 residues. This chain's CDR3 is CASSLESRGDEQFF. CDR3 nucleotide sequence: TGTGCCAGCAGCTTAGAATCTCGGGGAGATGAGCAGTTCTTC.

This clone was seen a handful of times. This sequence joins TRBV7-2 and TRBJ2-2; the D gene is possibly TRBD1 (5 bases). Germline lookup yields CDR1 SGHTA and CDR2 FQGNSA. The germline V and J ends were trimmed by 7 bases and 6 bases, with 12 bases remaining between them. The CDR3 contains 13 residues. The CDR3: CASTYQGSGELFF. DNA for the CDR3: TGTGCCAGCACCTATCAGGGTTCCGGGGAGCTGTTTTTT.

This clone was counted a single time. The chain uses TRBV9 and TRBJ2-5; D is possibly TRBD2 (6 bases). The CDR3 is 14 amino acids. Germline CDR1 SGDLS, CDR2 YYNGEE. V was shortened by 6 bases and J by 7 bases, with 19 bases between the two germline ends. The CDR3 sequence: CASTLGGEEGTQYF. The CDR3 nucleotides are TGTGCCAGCACCCTCGGCGGGGAGGAGGGGACCCAGTACTTC.

J is TRBJ2-7 and V is TRBV6-1, with TRBD1 identical over 9 bases. CDR1 MNHNS and CDR2 SASEGT come from the germline V gene. V was pared by 6 bases and J by 5 bases, with 11 bases of the junction left unmatched. CDR3 size: 15 residues. Written as DNA, the CDR3 is TGTGCCAGCAGGGTAACCCGACAGGGGGTGGACGAGCAGTACTTC. Translating it yields CASRVTRQGVDEQYF.

As to this clone: A read error may produce the germline difference seen at one junction end. The rearrangement joins TRBV7-7 to TRBJ1-5; D gene uncertain. There are 17 residues in the CDR3. The germline V gene encodes CDR1 SSHAT and CDR2 FNYEAQ (reference sequence). The CDR3 DNA reads as TGTGCTAGCAGCTTAGCAGGACGGGGATGTGGCAATCAGCCCCAGCATTTT. Translation gives CASSLAGRGCGNQPQHF.

CDR3 nucleotides: TGTGCCAGCAGCTTAGCGGTCGGTCCGGAGACCCAGTACTTC. Protein sequence: CASSLAVGPETQYF. This chain links TRBV7-2 with TRBJ2-5; D is unclear. V gave up 0 bases and J gave up 5 bases, with 10 bases separating them. CDR3 length: 14 amino acids. In germline, CDR1 is SGHTA, CDR2 FQGNSA.

A note on this clone: A far larger clone is one base from this, pointing to a likely read error. The CDR3 protein is CAIRNPGTGGYEQYF. The DNA of the CDR3 is TGTGCCATCAGAAATCCCGGGACAGGGGGCTACGAGCAGTACTTC. The chain joins TRBV10-3 to TRBJ2-7, with TRBD1 identical over 11 bases. The germline V gene encodes CDR1 ENHRY and CDR2 SYGVKD. This CDR3 spans 15 amino acids. With 6 bases clipped from V and 3 bases from J, the junction kept 7 bases outside the gene matches.

The genes are TRBV19 and TRBJ2-3, with TRBD2 matching over 9 bases. From germline, CDR1 is LNHDA and CDR2 SQIVND (reference sequence). This CDR3 is built from 16 residues. J was trimmed by 4 bases and V by 7 bases; bases with no gene match: 12. The CDR3 sequence is CASTPDISGGPDTQYF. Here the CDR3 DNA reads TGTGCCAGTACCCCCGACATCAGCGGGGGGCCAGATACGCAGTATTTT.

The chain combines TRBV5-1 with TRBJ1-1; a possible D gene is TRBD1 (6 bases). The germline V gene has CDR1 SGHRS and CDR2 YFSETQ. The CDR3 sequence is 14 residues long. The germline V and J ends were trimmed by 3 bases and 2 bases, with 11 bases remaining between them. In DNA form, the CDR3 reads TGCGCCAGCAGCTCCCTACAGGGAAACACTGAAGCTTTCTTT. Encoded protein: CASSSLQGNTEAFF.

This sequence joins TRBV5-1 and TRBJ1-2; 12 bases agree with TRBD1. This CDR3 has 16 amino acids. Germline-derived CDR1 and CDR2 are SGHRS and YFSETQ. Trimming took 3 bases from V and 8 from J; bases not matched to a gene: 11. The CDR3 DNA reads as TGCGCCAGCAGCTCGGAGATGGGGACAGGGGGCCGAGGCTACACCTTC. It specifies CASSSEMGTGGRGYTF.

This clone is a singleton in its sample. The chain is built from TRBV19 and TRBJ2-1; 10 bases fit TRBD2. CDR1 LNHDA and CDR2 SQIVND come from the germline V gene (reference sequence). CDR3 length equals 14 residues. After removal of 7 bases from V and 7 bases from J, the junction contained 7 bases not matched to a gene. CDR3 sequence reads: CASNSLAGANEQFF. As DNA, the CDR3 is TGTGCCAGTAATAGCCTAGCGGGGGCGAATGAGCAGTTCTTC.

A single count supports this clone. The sample has other DNA sequences that encode this CDR3 too. The chain is built from TRBV29-1 and TRBJ2-3, with TRBD1 as a possible D gene (6 bases). The V end lost 3 bases, the J end lost 5 bases, and 9 bases lay between the germline ends. CDR1 is SQVTM and CDR2 is ANQGSEA in the germline V gene. The length of the CDR3 is 12 residues. This CDR3 is CSVDRGGDTQYF. Here the CDR3 DNA reads TGCAGCGTTGACAGGGGTGGAGATACGCAGTATTTT.

This chain connects TRBV6-6 to TRBJ2-2; 10 bases match TRBD1. Unmatched junction bases numbered 5, after V lost 8 bases and J lost 5 bases. The CDR3 covers 14 residues. CDR1 is MNHNY and CDR2 is SVGAGI in the germline V gene (reference sequence). The CDR3 DNA reads as TGTGCCAGCGGGGACAGGGGAAGAACCGGGGAGCTGTTTTTT. This encodes CASGDRGRTGELFF.

This clone was seen a few times. The V call is TRBV13, the J call TRBJ1-5; possibly TRBD1 for D (5 bases). V dropped 6 bases and J dropped 5 bases, with 14 bases sitting between them. The germline V gene encodes CDR1 PRHDT and CDR2 FYEKMQ (reference sequence). CDR3 length: 14 residues. The CDR3 reads CASSSGGSYQPQHF. The CDR3 region has the DNA TGTGCCAGCAGTTCGGGGGGGAGTTATCAGCCCCAGCATTTT. Full variable domain (outside the CDR3, taken from reference TRBV13 and TRBJ1-5): AAGVIQSPRHLIKEKRETATLKCYPIPRHDTVYWYQQGPGQDPQFLISFYEKMQSDKGSIPDRFSAQQFSDYHSELNMSSLELGDSALYFCASSSGGSYQPQHFGDGTRLSIL.

The genes are TRBV19 and TRBJ1-3, with 8 bases identical to TRBD1. CDR3 length: 14 amino acids. CDR1 LNHDA and CDR2 SQIVND come from the germline V gene (reference sequence). The V gene end was trimmed by 7 bases and the J gene end by 4 bases; junction bases not matched to a gene: 6. The CDR3 region is CASTRGQVGNTIYF. CDR3 nucleotides: TGTGCCAGTACCAGGGGACAGGTAGGAAACACCATATATTTT.

The chain carries TRBV19 and TRBJ1-5, with 10 nucleotides matching TRBD1. CDR1 is LNHDA and CDR2 is SQIVND in the germline V gene (reference sequence). The V and J ends lost 7 bases and 1 base, in that order; junction bases with no gene match: 4. This CDR3 has 15 residues. DNA of the CDR3: TGTGCCAGTATTAGGACAGGGGGAAGCAATCAGCCCCAGCATTTT. It is translated as CASIRTGGSNQPQHF.

The V call is TRBV19, the J call TRBJ1-3, with D perhaps matching TRBD1 (5 bases). This CDR3 has 15 residues. V was trimmed by 3 bases and J by 0 bases, leaving 9 bases between them. Germline values: CDR1 LNHDA, CDR2 SQIVND (reference sequence). CDR3 sequence (DNA): TGTGCCAGTAGTATCGACAGCCCCTCTGGAAACACCATATATTTT. Amino acids: CASSIDSPSGNTIYF.

The chain combines TRBV5-1 with TRBJ2-7; 7 nucleotides agree with TRBD1. Unmatched junction bases numbered 10, after V lost 4 bases and J lost 0 bases. The CDR3 extends over 16 amino acids. CDR1 SGHRS and CDR2 YFSETQ come from the germline V gene. As DNA, the CDR3 is TGCGCCAGCAGCCACCCAGGTGGGACAGACTCCTACGAGCAGTACTTC. Protein: CASSHPGGTDSYEQYF.